This TCR beta chain was captured by sequencing in a study of identical twins. Whole-study results and caveats: Cord blood's abundant beta clonotypes had fewer insertions, unlike memory repertoires. Among beta out-of-frame sequences, excess sharing between twins appeared weaker.

CDR1 is SNHLY and CDR2 is FYNNEI in the germline V gene. This CDR3 is built from 15 residues. Trimming left V 2 bases short and J 6 bases short, with 11 bases between. About this clonotype itself: Antigen: not known.

TCRdb itself ran the 5' RACE reads through MiXCR, one entry per CDR3 protein. This sample carries 1.5 million or so distinct CDR3 sequences, roughly 35% of them seen once, and the ten largest clones take less than 0.35%. This sequence originates from a newborn girl in good health. This sequence joins TRBV2 and TRBJ1-6; D possibly corresponds to TRBD1 (6 bases). Sequenced sample: cord blood. The CDR3 region has the DNA TGTGCCAGCAGTGAAATGGCAGGGGTTAATTCACCCCTCCACTTT. Residues: CASSEMAGVNSPLHF.